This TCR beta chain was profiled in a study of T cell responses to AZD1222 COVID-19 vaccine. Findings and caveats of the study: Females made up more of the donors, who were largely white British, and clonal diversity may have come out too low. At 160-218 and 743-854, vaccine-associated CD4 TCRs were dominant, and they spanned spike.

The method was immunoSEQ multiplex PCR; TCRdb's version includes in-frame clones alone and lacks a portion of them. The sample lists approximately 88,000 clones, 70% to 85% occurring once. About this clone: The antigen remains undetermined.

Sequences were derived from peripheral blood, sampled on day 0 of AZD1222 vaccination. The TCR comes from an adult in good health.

CDR3 sequence reads: CATSDLWGPEQFF. CDR3 sequence (DNA): TGTGCCACCAGTGATTTATGGGGGCCTGAGCAGTTCTTC. V and J are TRBV24-1 and TRBJ2-1; D is perhaps TRBD1 (6 bases). The CDR3 consists of 13 residues. Trimming took 1 base from V and 9 from J, leaving 9 bases between them. Germline V gene lookup returns CDR1 KGHDR and CDR2 SFDVKD.